The 10 T cell receptor beta chains presented below share a single source sample, sequenced in a study of T cells in Graves' hyperthyroidism and ophthalmopathy. It was RNA transcripts that yielded the amplified TCR beta CDR3 regions. The TCR CDR3 first-round RT-PCR relied on the HTBI primer set. TCRdb redid the calling of the multiplex PCR reads with MiXCR, one entry per CDR3 protein. The profile shows some 600,000 distinct CDR3 sequences, around 14% of them singletons. The material sequenced was blood. Source of these receptors: a woman aged 25 to 39 with Graves' hyperthyroidism that later progressed to Graves' ophthalmopathy.

V gene TRBV20-1 combines with J gene TRBJ2-1; 8 bases agree with TRBD2. With 4 bases clipped from V and 8 bases from J, the junction kept 7 bases outside the gene matches. CDR3 length: 13 amino acids. The germline V gene has CDR1 DFQATT and CDR2 SNEGSKA (reference sequence). The CDR3 protein is CSANAGGDHEQFF. The CDR3 DNA follows: TGCAGTGCTAATGCGGGAGGAGATCATGAGCAGTTCTTC.

Of note for this clonotype: A clone one base away is much larger, so this may be a read error. The chain links TRBV27 to TRBJ2-7; D remains unclear. Germline CDR1 is MNHEY and CDR2 is SMNVEV (reference sequence). V was clipped by 4 bases and J by 2 bases, with 6 bases between them. The CDR3 contains 12 residues. The CDR3 here is CASSSVAYEQYF. CDR3 bases: TGTGCCAGCAGTTCCGTTGCCTACGAGCAGTACTTC.

This clonotype came up many times. This chain links TRBV7-8 with TRBJ1-3, with D perhaps matching TRBD1 (6 bases). CDR3 length: 15 amino acids. With 0 bases removed from V and 6 bases from J, the gap between germline ends came to 12 bases. Germline CDR1 SGHVS, CDR2 FQNEAQ. The CDR3 sequence: CASSLAAGELNTIYF. DNA for the CDR3: TGTGCCAGCAGCTTAGCGGCAGGGGAGTTAAACACCATATATTTT.

This clonotype was seen repeatedly, ten times or more. The chain carries TRBV12-3 or TRBV12-4 and TRBJ1-1; weak D call: TRBD1 (5 bases). This CDR3 comprises 12 residues. The germline V and J ends were trimmed by 3 bases and 12 bases, with 14 bases remaining between them. The CDR3 is CASSFTGGGTFF. CDR3 coding DNA: TGTGCCAGCAGTTTCACTGGGGGAGGGACTTTCTTT.

In this sample, this clonotype turned up many times. The CDR3 bases are TGTGCCAGCAGCCAGGACGGACAGGGGTCTAATGAAAAACTGTTTTTT. This gives the protein CASSQDGQGSNEKLFF. The genes are TRBV4-2 and TRBJ1-4, with 9 nucleotides matching TRBD1. Germline V CDR1 and CDR2: LGHNA, YNFKEQ. Trimming cost V 3 bases and J 3 bases; bases outside gene matches: 5. The CDR3 covers 16 residues.

The chain links TRBV12-3 or TRBV12-4 to TRBJ2-1; the D gene could be TRBD1 or TRBD2 (5 bases each). The CDR3 sequence is 16 residues long. Trimming removed 6 bases at V and 0 bases at J, with 15 bases between. The CDR3 protein is CASSTGTRSSYNEQFF. Here the CDR3 DNA reads TGTGCCAGCAGCACCGGGACGAGAAGCTCCTACAATGAGCAGTTCTTC.

This clonotype was detected many times. The chain recombines TRBV9 with TRBJ2-1; possibly TRBD1 or TRBD2 for D (7 bases each). The CDR3 runs 17 residues. Trimming stripped 4 bases from V and 2 bases from J, with 19 bases between. Germline V gene sequence: CDR1 SGDLS, CDR2 YYNGEE. CDR3: CASSSRGRGTAYNEQFF. The DNA of the CDR3 is TGTGCCAGCAGCTCGAGGGGGAGGGGGACAGCCTACAATGAGCAGTTCTTC.

This clonotype was counted many times. The chain has TRBV7-9 and TRBJ2-5; D might be TRBD2 (5 bases). The CDR3 covers 14 residues. In germline, CDR1 is SEHNR, CDR2 FQNEAQ (reference sequence). The ends were cut back, 4 bases at V and 3 bases at J, with 12 bases in the middle. CDR3 in DNA: TGTGCCAGCAGCTCTCGGGGAGTGGAAGAGACCCAGTACTTC. Amino acids: CASSSRGVEETQYF.

There are many counts of this clonotype. The chain carries TRBV12-3 or TRBV12-4 and TRBJ2-7, with a weak D call TRBD2 (7 bases). V was clipped by 2 bases and J by 2 bases, with 10 bases between them. The CDR3 extends over 14 amino acids. The CDR3 DNA reads as TGTGCCAGCAGTTTATGGGGGGGCACCTACGAGCAGTACTTC. It yields the protein CASSLWGGTYEQYF.

There are many counts of this clonotype. The genes are TRBV4-3 and TRBJ2-1; no definite D call. V lost 0 bases and J lost 4, with 13 bases in between. The CDR3 extends over 16 amino acids. Germline CDR1 and CDR2: LGHNA and YSLEER. The CDR3 region is CASSQEGQQRYNEQFF. The CDR3 DNA reads TGCGCCAGCAGCCAAGAGGGCCAGCAGCGTTACAATGAGCAGTTCTTC.